Below, 10 T cell receptor beta chains from the same sample are listed, as sequenced in a study of T cells in Graves' hyperthyroidism and ophthalmopathy. TCR beta CDR3 sequences were amplified from RNA transcripts. Primed by the HTBI set, a first-round RT-PCR was run on the TCR CDR3. Using its own MiXCR run on the multiplex PCR reads, TCRdb lists one record per CDR3 protein. The sample consists of some 560,000 distinct CDR3 sequences, around a sixth of them appearing once. The sequenced sample consisted of blood. Receptors originate from a woman aged 25 to 39 with Graves' hyperthyroidism.

Remarks on this clonotype: A clone one base away is much larger, so this may be a read error. J is TRBJ2-7 and V is TRBV2; D is undetermined. The CDR3 runs to 13 residues. The germline CDR1 and CDR2 sequences are SNHLY and FYNNEI. The DNA of the CDR3 is TGTGCCAGCAGGGAATCGCGGAACTACCAGCAGTACTTC. Protein sequence: CASRESRNYQQYF.

This clonotype has just a few counts. In nucleotides, the CDR3 is TGCAGTGCTAGGGATCCGGGACAGGGGGCGAAGGGCTACACCTTC. It specifies CSARDPGQGAKGYTF. This sequence joins TRBV20-1 and TRBJ1-2, with 12 nucleotides matching TRBD1. The V gene end was trimmed by 3 bases and the J gene end by 8 bases; junction bases not matched to a gene: 10. Germline V gives CDR1 DFQATT, CDR2 SNEGSKA (reference sequence). The CDR3 runs to 15 residues.

This clonotype was counted between two and nine times. This chain links TRBV6-4 with TRBJ2-1; TRBD2 agrees at 12 bases. Germline V lookup: CDR1 MRHNA, CDR2 SNTAGT. The CDR3 has 18 residues. V lost 0 bases, J lost 0 bases, and 3 bases stayed unmatched. The DNA of the CDR3 is TGTGCCAGCAGTGACTCGACTAGCGGGAGTAGCTCCTACAATGAGCAGTTCTTC. Protein sequence: CASSDSTSGSSSYNEQFF.

This clonotype was detected only a few times. The V and J genes are TRBV19 and TRBJ1-1, with D hard to call. The CDR3 is 12 amino acids. CDR1 and CDR2 (germline): LNHDA, SQIVND (reference sequence). Trimming stripped 8 bases from V and 1 base from J, with 8 bases between. The CDR3 region is CASLFGNTEAFF. In DNA, the CDR3 is TGTGCCAGTCTATTCGGGAACACTGAAGCTTTCTTT.

This clonotype was seen ten or more times. This rearrangement joins TRBV7-2 to TRBJ1-2; 9 bases map to TRBD1. Trimming removed 5 bases from V and 8 bases from J; junction bases left unmatched: 12. The CDR3 loop spans 15 amino acids. Germline CDR1 SGHTA, CDR2 FQGNSA. CDR3 loop: CASSEQLQGAGGYTF. The CDR3 DNA reads TGTGCCAGCAGCGAACAACTACAGGGGGCGGGAGGCTACACCTTC.

This clonotype was seen only a few times. The chain recombines TRBV27 with TRBJ2-7, with 7 bases matching TRBD2. The CDR3 loop spans 15 amino acids. Trimming removed 5 bases from V and 5 bases from J; junction bases left unmatched: 12. CDR1 and CDR2 from the germline V gene are MNHEY and SMNVEV (reference sequence). CDR3 DNA sequence: TGTGCCAGCAGTCCACCTGGACTAGTTGGGCACGAGCAGTACTTC. Its translation: CASSPPGLVGHEQYF.

CDR3: CASSYSGNAKGYTF. CDR3 DNA sequence: TGTGCCAGCAGTTACTCGGGTAACGCCAAAGGCTACACCTTC. The V and J genes are TRBV6-5 and TRBJ1-2, with unresolved D. CDR1 and CDR2 (germline): MNHEY, SVGAGI. V dropped 0 bases and J dropped 8 bases, with 13 bases sitting between them. CDR3 size: 14 residues.

To note about this clonotype: This clone may be a read error of a much larger clone one base away. J is TRBJ1-1 and V is TRBV28, with 7 positions matching TRBD1. Germline V gene sequence: CDR1 MDHEN, CDR2 SYDVKM. CDR3 length: 14 amino acids. The CDR3 nucleotides read TGTGTCAGCAGTTTAGGGACAGAGGGGTCTGAAGCTTTCTTT. This gives the protein CVSSLGTEGSEAFF.

This clonotype was counted a few times. This rearrangement joins TRBV27 to TRBJ2-2, with 15 bases fitting TRBD2. Per germline, CDR1 MNHEY and CDR2 SMNVEV (reference sequence). CDR3 length equals 16 residues. Trimming cost V 3 bases and J 6 bases; bases outside gene matches: 2. DNA of the CDR3: TGTGCCAGCAGTTTCGGGACTAGCGGGAGGTCCGGGGAGCTGTTTTTT. Amino acids: CASSFGTSGRSGELFF.

This clonotype appeared many times. V is TRBV3-1 and J is TRBJ2-1, with D hard to call. CDR1 is LGHDT and CDR2 is YNNKEL in the germline V gene (reference sequence). The CDR3 loop spans 13 amino acids. Trimming removed 0 bases at V and 4 bases at J, with 4 bases between. The CDR3: CASSQEWYNEQFF. The CDR3 DNA reads TGTGCCAGCAGCCAAGAATGGTACAATGAGCAGTTCTTC.